What follows are 25 T cell receptor beta chains derived from one specimen sequenced in a study of blood T cells in healthy people across ages. Then a second PCR, running roughly 7 to 11 cycles, was carried out with a sample-barcoded 5' primer and a J-beta primer mix. Each CDR3 protein gets one entry after TCRdb re-called the 5' RACE reads with MiXCR. The data show fewer than 950,000 distinct CDR3 sequences, about 55% seen once. The specimen sequenced was blood. Every receptor here comes from an older man in good health.

The chain uses TRBV28 and TRBJ1-4; 9 bases fit TRBD1. V trimming: 5 bases; J trimming: 5 bases; junction bases outside the gene matches: 12. This CDR3 is built from 17 residues. The V gene's germline CDR1 is MDHEN and CDR2 SYDVKM. CDR3 amino acids: CASSPTFRDRANEKLFF. The CDR3 bases are TGTGCCAGCAGTCCAACCTTCCGGGACAGGGCGAATGAAAAACTGTTTTTT.

Ten or more counts support this clonotype. J is TRBJ2-6 and V is TRBV25-1; perhaps TRBD1 as D (6 bases). CDR1 is MGHDK and CDR2 is SYGVNS in the germline V gene. Trimming left V 1 base short and J 0 bases short, with 16 bases between. This CDR3 has 19 residues. CDR3 bases: TGTGCCAGCAGTGAATTGGAAGCAGGGGCGGGCTCTGGGGCCAACGTCCTGACTTTC. Its translation is CASSELEAGAGSGANVLTF.

The CDR3 DNA reads TGTGCCAGCAGTTACCCAAAGAAAGAAGGAGCCCAAGGAATATACGCGTATTTT. Its translation: CASSYPKKEGAQGIYAYF. The chain joins TRBV6-5 to TRBJ2-3; D remains unclear. Germline V gives CDR1 MNHEY, CDR2 SVGAGI. V was trimmed by 2 bases and J by 14 bases, leaving 32 bases between them. CDR3 length: 18 amino acids.

This chain connects TRBV27 to TRBJ2-7; D perhaps matches TRBD2 (7 bases). V dropped 4 bases and J dropped 5 bases, with 18 bases sitting between them. The CDR3 contains 15 residues. Germline lookup yields CDR1 MNHEY and CDR2 SMNVEV (reference sequence). In DNA form, the CDR3 reads TGTGCCAGCAGTTCGACTAGGGGGAGGGTCCACGAGCAGTACTTC. It specifies CASSSTRGRVHEQYF.

V usage is TRBV3-1 and J usage is TRBJ2-7; D is ambiguous. The germline CDR1 and CDR2 sequences are LGHDT and YNNKEL (reference sequence). V lost 4 bases, J lost 7 bases, and 17 bases lay in between. CDR3 size: 14 residues. For the CDR3, the DNA is TGTGCCAGCAGCCTCTTATCTACAGCTTGGGAGCAGTACTTC. Translated, it gives CASSLLSTAWEQYF.

The chain has TRBV3-1 and TRBJ2-5; 12 bases are shared with TRBD2. The end of the DNA is better explained by TRBJ2-7, so the J call may be wrong. The CDR3 totals 17 residues. CDR1 is LGHDT, CDR2 YNNKEL, per germline (reference sequence). The CDR3 nucleotides are TGTGCCAGCAGCCAATATCCGGGACTAGCGGGCCTTTACGAGCAGTACTTC. Protein sequence: CASSQYPGLAGLYEQYF.

This clonotype was counted a single time. The chain recombines TRBV6-5 with TRBJ2-7; tentatively, D is TRBD1 or TRBD2 (5 bases each). The DNA matches TRBJ2-5 better at its end, which makes the J call doubtful. Germline lookup yields CDR1 MNHEY and CDR2 SVGAGI. This CDR3 has 14 residues. The CDR3 DNA is TGTGCCAGCACCAGACCGGGACCCCCGTGGACCCAGTACTTC. Protein product: CASTRPGPPWTQYF.

The genes are TRBV20-1 and TRBJ1-2; possibly TRBD1 for D (5 bases). The V gene's germline CDR1 is DFQATT and CDR2 SNEGSKA (reference sequence). Trimming stripped 6 bases from V and 4 bases from J, with 18 bases between. The CDR3 runs to 14 residues. The CDR3 region is CSAKSQGGIYGYTF. The CDR3 DNA reads as TGCAGTGCGAAGAGCCAGGGCGGAATCTATGGCTACACCTTC.

Only a few counts were recorded for this clonotype. The V gene is TRBV5-1, the J gene TRBJ2-1; D is unclear. V lost 4 bases and J lost 5, with 13 bases in between. Germline V gives CDR1 SGHRS, CDR2 YFSETQ. This CDR3 spans 14 amino acids. DNA of the CDR3: TGCGCCAGCAGCCCCCCCCGTATGGACAATGAGCAGTTCTTC. As protein: CASSPPRMDNEQFF.

The rearrangement links TRBV6-6 to TRBJ2-1, with a tentative D call TRBD1 (6 bases). Trimming took off 0 bases at V and 9 bases at J, with 6 bases between the two ends. Germline V gene sequence: CDR1 MNHNY, CDR2 SVGAGI (reference sequence). The CDR3 is made up of 12 amino acids. CDR3 in amino acids: CASSYSDSEQFF. In DNA, the CDR3 is TGTGCCAGCAGTTACTCGGACAGTGAGCAGTTCTTC.

The CDR3: CAWSALNRVAGYTF. In DNA form, the CDR3 reads TGTGCCTGGAGTGCCCTGAACAGGGTGGCTGGCTACACCTTC. This chain uses TRBV30 with TRBJ1-2; maybe TRBD1 (6 bases). This CDR3 spans 14 amino acids. The V end was cut by 1 base, the J end by 7 bases, with 16 bases between. Per germline, CDR1 GTSNPN and CDR2 SVGIG (reference sequence).

V and J are TRBV5-1 and TRBJ2-1; unclear D gene. Per the germline V gene, CDR1 is SGHRS and CDR2 is YFSETQ. Trimming pared 0 bases from V and 2 bases from J, leaving 3 bases between. The CDR3 runs 13 residues. In nucleotides, the CDR3 is TGCGCCAGCAGCTTGGACCCCTACAATGAGCAGTTCTTC. Protein: CASSLDPYNEQFF.

This chain uses TRBV5-5 with TRBJ2-7, with TRBD1 matching 7 bases. With V trimmed by 4 bases and J by 0 bases, 7 bases remained unmatched. Germline V lookup: CDR1 SGHKS, CDR2 YYEKEE (reference sequence). This CDR3 is 15 amino acids long. The CDR3 protein is CASSPWTGSSYEQYF. The CDR3, as DNA: TGTGCCAGCAGCCCCTGGACAGGAAGCTCCTACGAGCAGTACTTC.

The V gene is TRBV20-1, the J gene TRBJ2-1; D gene uncertain. Germline V gene lookup returns CDR1 DFQATT and CDR2 SNEGSKA (reference sequence). This CDR3 is 12 amino acids long. Trimming took 7 bases from V and 6 from J, leaving 13 bases between them. The CDR3 loop is CSVSWPSNEQFF. DNA for the CDR3: TGCAGTGTTAGTTGGCCTTCCAATGAGCAGTTCTTC.

This chain uses TRBV3-1 with TRBJ2-4, with 12 nucleotides matching TRBD2. Near its end, the DNA agrees better with TRBJ2-7, so the J call may be wrong. The CDR3 is 16 residues long. Germline CDR1 is LGHDT and CDR2 is YNNKEL (reference sequence). The DNA of the CDR3 is TGTGCCAGCAGCCGGACTAGCGGGATTCGGTCCTACGAGCAGTACTTC. It is translated as CASSRTSGIRSYEQYF.

V is TRBV28 and J is TRBJ2-1; a weak D match, TRBD2 (6 bases). The assigned J gene may be wrong: the sequence end matches TRBJ2-7 better. Germline V gene sequence: CDR1 MDHEN, CDR2 SYDVKM. CDR3 length: 16 amino acids. CDR3 in amino acids: CASTILEGLDNNEQYF. The DNA of the CDR3 is TGTGCCAGCACCATCCTGGAGGGGCTTGACAACAATGAGCAGTACTTC.

This sequence joins TRBV27 and TRBJ1-5; TRBD1 agrees at 8 bases. V gave up 10 bases and J gave up 0 bases; unmatched junction bases: 14. The germline V gene encodes CDR1 MNHEY and CDR2 SMNVEV (reference sequence). This CDR3 is 17 amino acids long. The chain's CDR3 is CATRALQGVYSNQPQHF. For the CDR3, the DNA is TGTGCCACCAGGGCTTTACAGGGGGTTTATAGCAATCAGCCCCAGCATTTT.

This chain joins TRBV24-1 and TRBJ2-1; the D gene could be TRBD1 or TRBD2 (6 bases each). The CDR3 is 17 amino acids. Germline lookup yields CDR1 KGHDR and CDR2 SFDVKD. Deletions cut 3 bases from V and 7 bases from J, with 21 bases between. Here the CDR3 reads CATSDASGARGRNEQFF. CDR3 bases: TGTGCCACCAGTGATGCCTCGGGGGCGCGGGGAAGAAATGAGCAGTTCTTC.

V is TRBV7-9 and J is TRBJ2-4; possible D gene TRBD1, 6 bases. Near its end, the DNA agrees better with TRBJ2-7, so the J call may be wrong. The CDR3 loop spans 13 amino acids. In germline, CDR1 is SEHNR, CDR2 FQNEAQ (reference sequence). This CDR3 reads CASSDRLGYEQYF. The CDR3 nucleotides read TGTGCCAGCAGCGACAGGTTAGGGTACGAGCAGTACTTC.

The DNA of the CDR3 is TGTGCCAGCAGCCAAGTCGAGAACTATGGCTACACCTTC. Its protein product is CASSQVENYGYTF. The genes are TRBV3-1 and TRBJ1-2, with D uncertain. Germline CDR1 and CDR2: LGHDT and YNNKEL (reference sequence). V shed 1 base and J shed 2 bases, with 5 bases lying between them. The CDR3 length is 13 residues.

A single count supports this clonotype. The rearrangement joins TRBV7-2 to TRBJ2-4, with TRBD2 matching 8 bases. The J call is doubtful: the DNA matches TRBJ2-5 better. The CDR3 is 15 amino acids. Germline-derived CDR1 and CDR2 are SGHTA and FQGNSA. For the CDR3, the DNA is TGTGCCAGCAGCCCCGGTGGGACTAGAAAAGAGACCCAGTACTTC. This translates into CASSPGGTRKETQYF.

The J gene is TRBJ1-6, the V gene TRBV12-3 or TRBV12-4; D is ambiguous. With 5 bases removed from V and 7 bases from J, the gap between germline ends came to 12 bases. The CDR3 extends over 14 amino acids. CDR3 sequence reads: CASSVPGYNSPLHF. The CDR3 DNA follows: TGTGCCAGCAGTGTGCCAGGTTACAATTCACCCCTCCACTTT.

The rearrangement joins TRBV7-2 to TRBJ2-3, with TRBD2 as a possible D gene (6 bases). This CDR3 contains 15 residues. Per germline, CDR1 SGHTA and CDR2 FQGNSA. Trimming stripped 5 bases from V and 3 bases from J, with 15 bases between. CDR3 sequence: CASSPVGLSTDTQYF. CDR3 DNA sequence: TGTGCCAGCAGCCCCGTGGGACTGAGTACAGATACGCAGTATTTT.

This clonotype appeared a single time. The V call is TRBV6-6, the J call TRBJ2-1; the D gene is possibly TRBD1 (5 bases). The CDR3 contains 12 residues. Germline values: CDR1 MNHNY, CDR2 SVGAGI (reference sequence). V was clipped by 8 bases and J by 9 bases, with 14 bases between them. The CDR3 DNA reads TGTGCCAGCGGGGCGCGCTCTCCTGAGCAGTTCTTC. This gives the protein CASGARSPEQFF.

CDR3: CSARGGGVDEQYF. Written as DNA, the CDR3 is TGCAGTGCTAGAGGAGGGGGAGTAGACGAGCAGTACTTC. The chain links TRBV20-1 to TRBJ2-7; D possibly corresponds to TRBD1 (6 bases). V dropped 1 base and J dropped 5 bases, with 12 bases sitting between them. The CDR3 runs 13 residues. The V gene's germline CDR1 is DFQATT and CDR2 SNEGSKA (reference sequence).